The present T cell receptor (beta chain) was sequenced within a study of T-cell reconstitution after alpha-beta-depleted transplantation in children. Per the germline V gene, CDR1 is LNHNV and CDR2 is YYDKDF (reference sequence). CDR3 length: 14 residues. Trimming cost V 0 bases and J 0 bases, with 6 bases left between them. General observations from the study: In some patients, recipient T cells and intrathymic progenitors surviving conditioning explained high day-60 diversity.

In this sample, this clonotype turned up a few times. What it recognizes is unknown. As it was prepared, the TCRbeta library received unique molecular identifiers. TCRdb recomputed calls from the PCR reads with MiXCR, one row per CDR3 protein. The sample includes 600,000 to 800,000 distinct CDR3 sequences, about 12% of them seen just once. The V call is TRBV15, the J call TRBJ2-7; no firm D call. This specimen was PBMCs, taken before TCRalphabeta/CD19-depleted stem cell transplant. This TCR derives from a girl aged 2 to 9 with congenital amegakaryocytic thrombocytopenia, due to receive a stem cell transplant. CDR3 protein: CATSRDAYSYEQYF. For the CDR3, the DNA is TGTGCCACCAGCAGAGACGCTTACTCCTACGAGCAGTACTTC.